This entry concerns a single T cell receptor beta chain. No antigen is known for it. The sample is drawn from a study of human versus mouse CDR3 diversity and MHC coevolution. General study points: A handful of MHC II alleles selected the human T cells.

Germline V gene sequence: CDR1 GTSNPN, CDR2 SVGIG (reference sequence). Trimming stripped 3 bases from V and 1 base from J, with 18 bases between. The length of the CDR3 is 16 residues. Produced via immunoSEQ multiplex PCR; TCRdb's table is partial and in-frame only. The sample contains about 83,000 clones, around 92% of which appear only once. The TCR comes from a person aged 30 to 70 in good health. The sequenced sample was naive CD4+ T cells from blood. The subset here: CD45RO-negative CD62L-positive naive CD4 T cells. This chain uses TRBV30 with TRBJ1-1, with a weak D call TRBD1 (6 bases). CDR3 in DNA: TGTGCCTGGAGCGTCTCTCGGACAGCGGCGAACACTGAAGCTTTCTTT. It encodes CAWSVSRTAANTEAFF.